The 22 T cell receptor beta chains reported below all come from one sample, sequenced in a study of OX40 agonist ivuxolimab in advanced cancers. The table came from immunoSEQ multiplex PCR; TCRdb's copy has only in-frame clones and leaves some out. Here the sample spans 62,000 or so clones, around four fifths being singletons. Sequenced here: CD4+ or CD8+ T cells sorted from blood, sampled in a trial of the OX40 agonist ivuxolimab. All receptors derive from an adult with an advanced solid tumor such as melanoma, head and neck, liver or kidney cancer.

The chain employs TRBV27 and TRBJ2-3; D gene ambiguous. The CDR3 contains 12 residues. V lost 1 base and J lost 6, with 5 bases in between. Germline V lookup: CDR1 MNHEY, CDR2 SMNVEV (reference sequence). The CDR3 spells CASSLYPDTQYF. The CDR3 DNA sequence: TGTGCCAGCAGTTTATACCCGGATACGCAGTATTTT.

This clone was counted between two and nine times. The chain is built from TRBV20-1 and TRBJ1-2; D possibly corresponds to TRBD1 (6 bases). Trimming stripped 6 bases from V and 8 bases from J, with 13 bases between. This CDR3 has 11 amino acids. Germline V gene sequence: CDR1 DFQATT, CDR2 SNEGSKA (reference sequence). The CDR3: CSAITGMGYTF. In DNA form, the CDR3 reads TGCAGTGCCATAACAGGGATGGGCTACACCTTC.

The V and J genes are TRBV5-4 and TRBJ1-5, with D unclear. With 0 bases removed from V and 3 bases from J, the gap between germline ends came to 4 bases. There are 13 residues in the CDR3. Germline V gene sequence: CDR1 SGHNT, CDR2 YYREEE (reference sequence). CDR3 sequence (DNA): TGTGCCAGCAGCTTGGATTCCAATCAGCCCCAGCATTTT. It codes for CASSLDSNQPQHF. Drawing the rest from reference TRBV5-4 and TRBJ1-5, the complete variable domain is ETGVTQSPTHLIKTRGQQVTLRCSSQSGHNTVSWYQQALGQGPQFIFQYYREEENGRGNFPPRFSGLQFPNYSSELNVNALELDDSALYLCASSLDSNQPQHFGDGTRLSIL.

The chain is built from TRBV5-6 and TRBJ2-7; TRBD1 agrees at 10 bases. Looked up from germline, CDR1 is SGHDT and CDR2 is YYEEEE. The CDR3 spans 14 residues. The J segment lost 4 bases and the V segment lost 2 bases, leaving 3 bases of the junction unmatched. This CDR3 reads CASSFGTGAYEQYF. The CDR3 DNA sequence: TGTGCCAGCAGCTTCGGGACAGGGGCTTACGAGCAGTACTTC.

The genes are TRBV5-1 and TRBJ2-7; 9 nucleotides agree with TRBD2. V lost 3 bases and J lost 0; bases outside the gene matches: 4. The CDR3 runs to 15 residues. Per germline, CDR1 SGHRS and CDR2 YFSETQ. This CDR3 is CASSSVSGSSYEQYF. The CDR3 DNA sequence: TGCGCCAGCAGCTCTGTTAGCGGGAGCTCCTACGAGCAGTACTTC.

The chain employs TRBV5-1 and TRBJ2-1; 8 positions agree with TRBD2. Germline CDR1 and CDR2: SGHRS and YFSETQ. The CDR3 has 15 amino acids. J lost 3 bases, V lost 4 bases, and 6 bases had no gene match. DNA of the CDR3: TGCGCCAGCAGCACGCGGGGGGCTGGCTACAATGAGCAGTTCTTC. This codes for CASSTRGAGYNEQFF.

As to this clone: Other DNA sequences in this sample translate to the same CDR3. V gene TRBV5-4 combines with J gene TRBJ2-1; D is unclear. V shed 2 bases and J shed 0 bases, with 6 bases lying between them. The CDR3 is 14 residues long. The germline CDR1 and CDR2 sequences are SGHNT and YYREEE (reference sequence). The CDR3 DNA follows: TGTGCCAGCAGCTTAGTCGGCTCCTACAATGAGCAGTTCTTC. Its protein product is CASSLVGSYNEQFF.

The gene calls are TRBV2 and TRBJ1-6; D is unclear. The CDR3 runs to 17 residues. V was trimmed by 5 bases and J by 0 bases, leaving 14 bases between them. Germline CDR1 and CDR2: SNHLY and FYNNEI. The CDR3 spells CASSPDGPISYNSPLHF. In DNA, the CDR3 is TGTGCCAGCAGTCCTGACGGACCGATCTCCTATAATTCACCCCTCCACTTT.

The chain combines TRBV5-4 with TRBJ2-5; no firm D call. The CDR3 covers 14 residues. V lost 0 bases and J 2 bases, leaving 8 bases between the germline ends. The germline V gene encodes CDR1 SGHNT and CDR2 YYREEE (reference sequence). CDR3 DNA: TGTGCCAGCAGCTTGGAAACTACGCAAGAGACCCAGTACTTC. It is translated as CASSLETTQETQYF.

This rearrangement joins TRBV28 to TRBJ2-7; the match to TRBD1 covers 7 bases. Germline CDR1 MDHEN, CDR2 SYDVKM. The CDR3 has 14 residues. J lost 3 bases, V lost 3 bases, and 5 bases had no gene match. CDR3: CASSFLGTVYEQYF. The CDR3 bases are TGTGCCAGCAGTTTCCTCGGGACAGTCTACGAGCAGTACTTC.

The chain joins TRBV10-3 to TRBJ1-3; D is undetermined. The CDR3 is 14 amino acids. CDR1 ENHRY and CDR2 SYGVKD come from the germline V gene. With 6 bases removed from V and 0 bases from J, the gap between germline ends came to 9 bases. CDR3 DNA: TGTGCCATCAGCCGGACCTCCTCTGGAAACACCATATATTTT. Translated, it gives CAISRTSSGNTIYF.

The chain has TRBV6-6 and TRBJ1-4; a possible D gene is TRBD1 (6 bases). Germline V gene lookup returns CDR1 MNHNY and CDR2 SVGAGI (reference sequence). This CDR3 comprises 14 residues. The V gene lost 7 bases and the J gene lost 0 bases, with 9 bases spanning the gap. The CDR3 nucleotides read TGTGCCAGCACCGACAGGTCAACTAATGAAAAACTGTTTTTT. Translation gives CASTDRSTNEKLFF.

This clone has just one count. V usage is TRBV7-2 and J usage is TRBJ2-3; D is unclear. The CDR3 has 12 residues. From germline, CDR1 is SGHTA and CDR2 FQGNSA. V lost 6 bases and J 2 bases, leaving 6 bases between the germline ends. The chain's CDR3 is CASRLHTDTQYF. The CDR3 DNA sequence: TGTGCCAGCAGACTTCACACAGATACGCAGTATTTT.

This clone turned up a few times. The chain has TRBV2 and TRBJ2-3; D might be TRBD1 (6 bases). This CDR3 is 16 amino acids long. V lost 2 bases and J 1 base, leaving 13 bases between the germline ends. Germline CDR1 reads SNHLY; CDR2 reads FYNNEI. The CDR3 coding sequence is TGTGCCAGCAGTGAAAGTCCGACAGGCCGCACAGATACGCAGTATTTT. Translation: CASSESPTGRTDTQYF.

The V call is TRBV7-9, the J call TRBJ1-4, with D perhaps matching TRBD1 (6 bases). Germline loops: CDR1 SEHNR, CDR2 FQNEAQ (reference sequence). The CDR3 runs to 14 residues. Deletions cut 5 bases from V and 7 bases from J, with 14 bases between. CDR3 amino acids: CASSPLQGSEKLFF. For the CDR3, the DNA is TGTGCCAGCAGCCCGCTACAGGGAAGTGAAAAACTGTTTTTT. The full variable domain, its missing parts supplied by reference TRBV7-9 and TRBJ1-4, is DTGVSQNPRHKITKRGQNVTFRCDPISEHNRLYWYRQTLGQGPEFLTYFQNEAQLEKSRLLSDRFSAERPKGSFSTLEIQRTEQGDSAMYLCASSPLQGSEKLFFGSGTQLSVL.

CDR3 amino acids: CASSSPSTVSSEQYF. In nucleotides, the CDR3 is TGTGCCAGTAGTTCACCCTCGACAGTGTCAAGCGAGCAGTACTTC. The rearrangement uses TRBV19 and TRBJ2-7, with D perhaps TRBD1 (5 bases). CDR3 length: 15 residues. The germline V gene encodes CDR1 LNHDA and CDR2 SQIVND (reference sequence). Trimming removed 5 bases from V and 6 bases from J, with 20 bases in between.

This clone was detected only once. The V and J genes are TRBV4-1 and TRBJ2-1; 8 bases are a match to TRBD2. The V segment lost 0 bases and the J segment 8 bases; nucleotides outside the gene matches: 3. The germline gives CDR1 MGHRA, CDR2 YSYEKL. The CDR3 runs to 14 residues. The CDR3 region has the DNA TGCGCCAGCAGCCAAGAAGCGGGAGTATATGAGCAGTTCTTC. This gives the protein CASSQEAGVYEQFF.

The CDR3 loop reads CASSSGLAGGIALIGEQFF. The DNA for the CDR3 is TGTGCCAGCAGCTCGGGACTAGCGGGAGGGATAGCCCTAATCGGTGAGCAGTTCTTC. The chain employs TRBV7-2 and TRBJ2-1; 16 bases match TRBD2. This CDR3 has 19 amino acids. Per germline, CDR1 SGHTA and CDR2 FQGNSA. The V segment lost 4 bases and the J segment 9 bases; nucleotides outside the gene matches: 15.

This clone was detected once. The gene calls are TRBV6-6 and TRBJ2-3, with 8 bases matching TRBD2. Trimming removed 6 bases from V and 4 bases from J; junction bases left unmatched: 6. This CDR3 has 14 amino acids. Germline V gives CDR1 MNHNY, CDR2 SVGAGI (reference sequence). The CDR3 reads CASSLLAVPDTQYF. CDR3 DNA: TGTGCCAGCAGCCTACTAGCGGTCCCAGATACGCAGTATTTT.

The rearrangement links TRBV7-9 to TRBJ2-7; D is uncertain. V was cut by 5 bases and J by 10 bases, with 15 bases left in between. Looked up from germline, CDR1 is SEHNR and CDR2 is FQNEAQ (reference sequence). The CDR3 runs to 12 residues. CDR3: CASSAGPGSQYF. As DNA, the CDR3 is TGTGCCAGCAGCGCCGGTCCCGGATCACAGTACTTC.

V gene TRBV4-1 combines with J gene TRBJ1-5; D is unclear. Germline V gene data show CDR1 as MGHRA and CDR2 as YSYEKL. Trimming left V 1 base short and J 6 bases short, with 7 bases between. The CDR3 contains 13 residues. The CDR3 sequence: CASSQGPFQPQHF. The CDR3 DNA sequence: TGCGCCAGCAGCCAAGGCCCTTTTCAGCCCCAGCATTTT.

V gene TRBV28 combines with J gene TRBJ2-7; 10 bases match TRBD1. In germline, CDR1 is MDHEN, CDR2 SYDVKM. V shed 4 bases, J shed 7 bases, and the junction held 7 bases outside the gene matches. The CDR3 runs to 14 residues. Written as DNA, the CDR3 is TGTGCCAGCAGTTCCGACAGGGGGCGTGAAGAGCAGTACTTC. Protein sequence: CASSSDRGREEQYF.